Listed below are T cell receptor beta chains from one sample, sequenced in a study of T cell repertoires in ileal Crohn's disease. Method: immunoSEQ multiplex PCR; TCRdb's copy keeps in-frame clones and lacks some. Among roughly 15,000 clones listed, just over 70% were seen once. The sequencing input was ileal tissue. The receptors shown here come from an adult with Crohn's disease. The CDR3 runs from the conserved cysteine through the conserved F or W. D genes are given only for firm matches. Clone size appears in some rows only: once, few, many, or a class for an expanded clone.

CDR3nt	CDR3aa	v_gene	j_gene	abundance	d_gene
TGTGCCAGCTCCGGACAGGACAACTATGGCTACACCTTC	CASSGQDNYGYTF	TRBV18	TRBJ1-2	.	TRBD1
TGTGCCAGCAGTTTACGGACAGGGGTAAGCTACGAGCAGTACTTC	CASSLRTGVSYEQYF	TRBV27	TRBJ2-7	few	TRBD1
TGCGCCAGCAGCCCCGGACAGTCGGGAAACACCATATATTTT	CASSPGQSGNTIYF	TRBV5-1	TRBJ1-3	once	.
TGTGCCAGCATCGGACAGCTTTACGAGCAGTACTTC	CASIGQLYEQYF	TRBV6-1	TRBJ2-7	.	.
TGTGCCAGCAGCGTAGGCGCCAGCGGGGGTGCAGATACGCAGTATTTT	CASSVGASGGADTQYF	TRBV9	TRBJ2-3	.	TRBD2
TGTGCCAGCATCGACGGGGGAGGGAGCGGGATGGCGTACAATGAGCAGTTCTTC	CASIDGGGSGMAYNEQFF	TRBV5-8	TRBJ2-1	.	TRBD2
TGTGCCAGCAGCCGCGGGGTGGGGTTGCGGGAAAAACTGTTTTTT	CASSRGVGLREKLFF	TRBV7-6	TRBJ1-4	.	.
TGTGCCAGCAGCCCCGAAGCGGGCTTCTTT	CASSPEAGFF	TRBV7-2	TRBJ1-1	.	.
TGTGCCAGCAGTGAACTAGCGGGGGGGCAAGAGACCCAGTACTTC	CASSELAGGQETQYF	TRBV6-1	TRBJ2-5	few	TRBD2
TGCGCCAGCAGCCAAGATCGCGGCGGGGGGAAGGATACGCAGTATTTT	CASSQDRGGGKDTQYF	TRBV4-1	TRBJ2-3	.	TRBD2
TGTGCCAGCAGTGTACTAAGGAACACCGGGGAGCTGTTTTTT	CASSVLRNTGELFF	TRBV2	TRBJ2-2	once	.
TGTGCCAGCAGTTTACGTGGCCCCGAAAAACTGTTTTTT	CASSLRGPEKLFF	TRBV27	TRBJ1-4	once	.
TGTGCCAGCAGCTTAGATCAGGACAGCCACTACGAGCAGTACTTC	CASSLDQDSHYEQYF	TRBV11-3	TRBJ2-7	once	.
TGTGCCAGCAGCGTAGGGGGGACTTACGATACAGCTTTCTTT	CASSVGGTYDTAFF	TRBV9	TRBJ1-1	.	.
TGTGCCTGGAGTAGTCATACAGGGGGCGGTCGAAACACCATATATTTT	CAWSSHTGGGRNTIYF	TRBV30	TRBJ1-3	.	TRBD1
TGTGCCAGCAGCTTATTGGGACTAGCGGCCCACGAGCAGTACTTC	CASSLLGLAAHEQYF	TRBV11-2	TRBJ2-7	.	TRBD2
TGTGCCAGCAGCGCCACAGGGGTGGGCTACACCTTC	CASSATGVGYTF	TRBV9	TRBJ1-2	.	TRBD1
TGTGCCAGTTCAATCGGGGGGGCCACGAACGAGCAGTACTTC	CASSIGGATNEQYF	TRBV19	TRBJ2-7	.	TRBD2
TGCGCCAGCAGCCCCGTTTGGTCCGGCGAGCAGTACTTC	CASSPVWSGEQYF	TRBV5-1	TRBJ2-7	few	.
TGTGCCAGCAGCCTATCCGGGACAGGGGGGGTGACCCAGTACTTC	CASSLSGTGGVTQYF	TRBV13	TRBJ2-5	once	TRBD1
TGTGCCAGCAGTATGTACAGTACCCAGCAGTTCTTC	CASSMYSTQQFF	TRBV6-1	TRBJ2-1	.	.
TGCGCCAGCAGCTCTCAGGGGGGCAGCTCTGGAAACACCATATATTTT	CASSSQGGSSGNTIYF	TRBV5-1	TRBJ1-3	.	TRBD1
TGTGCCAGCAGCCCTGGGCAGGCCAACGGAAACACCATATATTTT	CASSPGQANGNTIYF	TRBV9	TRBJ1-3	.	.
TGTGCCAGCTCACCTAGTCAAGAGACCCAGTACTTC	CASSPSQETQYF	TRBV18	TRBJ2-5	.	.
TGTGCCAGCAGCTTAGGGCAGAATAACTATGGCTACACCTTC	CASSLGQNNYGYTF	TRBV7-2	TRBJ1-2	.	.
TGTGCCTGGAGCTACCCATATGGCTACACCTTC	CAWSYPYGYTF	TRBV30	TRBJ1-2	.	.
TGCAGCGTTCCGGGACAGGGACAGTATGGCTACACCTTC	CSVPGQGQYGYTF	TRBV29-1	TRBJ1-2	.	TRBD1
TGTGCCAGCAGTTCTACGGACAGGGACACCGGGGAGCTGTTTTTT	CASSSTDRDTGELFF	TRBV6-4	TRBJ2-2	.	TRBD1
TGTGCCAGCTCCCAGGCAACGGTGCCCACTGAAGCTTTCTTT	CASSQATVPTEAFF	TRBV18	TRBJ1-1	.	.
TGTGCCAGCAGTTTTGACAGGGCTAACGGGAACGAGCAGTACTTC	CASSFDRANGNEQYF	TRBV27	TRBJ2-7	.	TRBD1
TGCGCCAGCAGCTTGGGGGAGGCTGGGGCCAACGTCCTGACTTTC	CASSLGEAGANVLTF	TRBV5-1	TRBJ2-6	.	.